The following is a T cell receptor beta chain sequence with its context. Its target is not known. The table came from immunoSEQ multiplex PCR; TCRdb's copy has only in-frame clones and leaves some out. The profile shows about 180,000 clones, 86% of them singletons. Trimming left V 0 bases short and J 6 bases short, with 18 bases between. Germline V CDR1 and CDR2: SGHAT, FQNNGV. The CDR3 sequence is 16 residues long. This record belongs to a study of cytomegalovirus exposure and HLA in healthy donors. For the study at large: Later analysis reported that the 95 to 150 validation repertoires shared the platform of the roughly 630 first-cohort repertoires. Study-wide findings and caveats: Specific recognition of CMV antigens was confirmed in vitro for a few chains (all CMV-associated). Reports indicated that the classifier achieved high specificity and sensitivity in diagnosing cytomegalovirus status.

This chain uses TRBV11-2 with TRBJ2-7; no definite D call. Sequenced material: PBMCs. This receptor was obtained from a man younger than 35 in good health and CMV-seropositive. CDR3 DNA sequence: TGTGCCAGCAGCTTAGACTACCTATCCTTGGTTGGCGAGCAGTACTTC. Translation: CASSLDYLSLVGEQYF.